These 5 T cell receptor beta chains originate from one sample sequenced in a study of control samples from healthy donors and cancer patients. Measured with immunoSEQ multiplex PCR; TCRdb has only the in-frame clones, and not every one. This sample's table has under 200,000 clones. The sequencing input was blood. These receptors all come from a woman between 25 and 40 years old in good health.

The CDR3, as DNA: TGCGCCAGCACTCTACAGGGTACCGAGACCCAGTACTTC. This sequence encodes CASTLQGTETQYF. This chain links TRBV10-2 with TRBJ2-5, with D perhaps TRBD1 (6 bases). Germline CDR1 is WSHSY and CDR2 is SAAADI. CDR3 length: 13 residues. Trimming removed 7 bases from V and 5 bases from J, with 14 bases in between.

V and J are TRBV18 and TRBJ1-6; D is uncertain. V lost 3 bases and J lost 2, with 8 bases in between. The CDR3 has 15 amino acids. The germline V gene has CDR1 KGHSH and CDR2 LQKENI. The CDR3 sequence: CASSPDGPYNSPLHF. CDR3 sequence (DNA): TGTGCCAGCTCACCCGACGGTCCCTATAATTCACCCCTCCACTTT.

This chain uses TRBV29-1 with TRBJ2-7, with TRBD1 matching over 8 bases. CDR1 and CDR2 (germline): SQVTM, ANQGSEA. The J segment lost 6 bases and the V segment lost 3 bases, leaving 7 bases of the junction unmatched. CDR3 length: 13 amino acids. The CDR3 DNA sequence: TGCAGCGTTGACTACGGACAGGGAAGCGAGCAGTACTTC. Its translation is CSVDYGQGSEQYF.

The chain has TRBV28 and TRBJ1-1; weak D call: TRBD1 (5 bases). Looked up from germline, CDR1 is MDHEN and CDR2 is SYDVKM. CDR3 length equals 13 residues. V was trimmed by 8 bases and J by 7 bases, leaving 17 bases between them. CDR3 region: CASQTQGIFEAFF. In DNA, the CDR3 is TGTGCCAGCCAAACTCAGGGAATTTTTGAAGCTTTCTTT.

The V and J genes are TRBV10-3 and TRBJ1-2; D is possibly TRBD1 (6 bases). Germline V gene sequence: CDR1 ENHRY, CDR2 SYGVKD. Trimming removed 2 bases from V and 6 bases from J, with 16 bases in between. The CDR3 length is 15 residues. The CDR3 here is CAISEPGGGADGYTF. The CDR3 DNA sequence: TGTGCCATCAGTGAGCCTGGCGGGGGCGCCGATGGCTACACCTTC.